A single sample gave rise to the 19 T cell receptor beta chains below, sequenced in a study of blood T cells in healthy people across ages. A sample-barcoded 5' primer and a J-beta primer mix were used in a second PCR of roughly 7 to 11 cycles. TCRdb re-called the 5' RACE reads through MiXCR, storing one row per CDR3 protein. The repertoire holds about 930,000 distinct CDR3 sequences, with roughly 28% as singletons. This sample also belongs to another study, concerning T cells of mothers and their children.

Sample: blood. The receptors were sampled from a woman aged 40 to 50 in good health.

Comments on this clonotype: One end of the junction does not line up with germline, which may come from a read error. V gene TRBV3-1 combines with J gene TRBJ1-1; D remains ambiguous. CDR1 and CDR2 from the germline V gene are LGHDT and YNNKEL (reference sequence). The length of the CDR3 is 15 residues. Here the CDR3 DNA reads TGTGCCTGCAGCCAAGGAATCGGCTCGTGGGCTGCGGCTTTCTTT. Residues: CACSQGIGSWAAAFF.

This clonotype was counted many times. V gene TRBV7-2 combines with J gene TRBJ1-1, with no clear D. Germline CDR1 is SGHTA and CDR2 is FQGNSA. The germline V and J ends were trimmed by 5 bases and 2 bases, with 12 bases remaining between them. CDR3 size: 14 residues. The CDR3 coding sequence is TGTGCCAGCAGCCCGAGGACGGCTAACACTGAAGCTTTCTTT. Its protein product is CASSPRTANTEAFF.

This clonotype has at least ten counts. The genes are TRBV28 and TRBJ2-1; 7 nucleotides agree with TRBD2. The CDR3 totals 14 residues. CDR1 and CDR2 (germline): MDHEN, SYDVKM. V lost 6 bases, J lost 7 bases, and 9 bases stayed unmatched. For the CDR3, the DNA is TGTGCCAGCAGCCAAACGGGGGGACGTAATGAGCAGTTCTTC. Translating gives CASSQTGGRNEQFF.

As concerns this clonotype: One junction end disagrees with the germline gene, perhaps due to a read error. V and J are TRBV5-1 and TRBJ2-3; D is possibly TRBD1 (6 bases). This CDR3 comprises 15 residues. The germline gives CDR1 SGHRS, CDR2 YFSETQ. The CDR3 here is CASSSGHARTDTQCF. Here the CDR3 DNA reads TGCGCCAGCAGCTCGGGACATGCGAGGACAGATACGCAGTGTTTT.

This clonotype is a singleton in its sample. The gene calls are TRBV20-1 and TRBJ2-3, with a weak D call TRBD2 (6 bases). The V gene's germline CDR1 is DFQATT and CDR2 SNEGSKA (reference sequence). V dropped 1 base and J dropped 4 bases, with 6 bases sitting between them. The CDR3 has 12 amino acids. The CDR3 sequence: CSARAGADTQYF. The CDR3 DNA is TGCAGTGCTAGAGCGGGGGCAGATACGCAGTATTTT.

V and J are TRBV20-1 and TRBJ1-2; 9 bases are a match to TRBD1. With 5 bases clipped from V and 4 bases from J, the junction kept 2 bases outside the gene matches. The CDR3 has 12 residues. Per the germline V gene, CDR1 is DFQATT and CDR2 is SNEGSKA (reference sequence). CDR3 nucleotide sequence: TGCAGTGCTCCGGACAGGGGCTATGGCTACACCTTC. It codes for CSAPDRGYGYTF.

This clonotype was seen at least ten times. The chain carries TRBV10-2 and TRBJ2-3, with a weak D call TRBD1 (6 bases). Germline V gene sequence: CDR1 WSHSY, CDR2 SAAADI. V was cut by 10 bases and J by 0 bases, with 14 bases left in between. The CDR3 is made up of 14 amino acids. In nucleotides, the CDR3 is TGCGCCACCGACCGACAGGATAGCACAGATACGCAGTATTTT. Amino acid sequence: CATDRQDSTDTQYF.

V usage is TRBV28 and J usage is TRBJ1-5, with D maybe TRBD1 (6 bases). Germline loops: CDR1 MDHEN, CDR2 SYDVKM. The length of the CDR3 is 15 residues. V lost 7 bases and J lost 7, with 20 bases in between. In nucleotides, the CDR3 is TGTGCCAGCACCCCGTCTGTGGGGGGCTTGCAGCCCCAGCATTTT. Translating gives CASTPSVGGLQPQHF.

This clonotype appeared a few times. This chain links TRBV9 with TRBJ1-5; 7 bases are shared with TRBD1. The V segment lost 4 bases and the J segment 2 bases; nucleotides outside the gene matches: 6. This CDR3 contains 15 residues. The V gene's germline CDR1 is SGDLS and CDR2 YYNGEE. CDR3 in amino acids: CASSKTGLGNQPQHF. In DNA, the CDR3 is TGTGCCAGCAGCAAGACAGGGTTGGGCAATCAGCCCCAGCATTTT.

This clonotype was seen many times. J is TRBJ1-2 and V is TRBV25-1, with D perhaps matching TRBD1 (5 bases). Germline CDR1 and CDR2: MGHDK and SYGVNS. V was trimmed by 5 bases and J by 6 bases, leaving 22 bases between them. This CDR3 is built from 16 residues. CDR3 coding DNA: TGTGCCAGCAGTCTCGGGGGAAAGGGCCCCGAGGATGGCTACACCTTC. Its translation is CASSLGGKGPEDGYTF.

The chain joins TRBV7-9 to TRBJ1-2; 8 bases are a match to TRBD1. With 7 bases clipped from V and 2 bases from J, the junction kept 9 bases outside the gene matches. There are 15 residues in the CDR3. From germline, CDR1 is SEHNR and CDR2 FQNEAQ (reference sequence). This CDR3 reads CASNPPTGENYGYTF. DNA of the CDR3: TGTGCCAGCAACCCTCCGACAGGGGAGAACTATGGCTACACCTTC.

This clonotype was recorded at least ten times. DNA of the CDR3: TGCAGCGTCCGCCCCCAGGATACCTACGAGCAGTACTTC. Its translation: CSVRPQDTYEQYF. The chain recombines TRBV29-1 with TRBJ2-7; D unclear. Germline CDR1 is SQVTM and CDR2 is ANQGSEA. The V end was cut by 6 bases, the J end by 2 bases, with 14 bases between. This CDR3 region has 13 residues.

This clonotype showed up many times. The rearrangement links TRBV6-2 or TRBV6-3 to TRBJ1-2; TRBD1 aligns across 7 bases. Losses at the gene ends were 6 bases for V and 6 bases for J; bases not matched to a gene: 16. Germline V gene sequence: CDR1 MNHEY, CDR2 SVGEGT. The CDR3 is 16 amino acids. CDR3 bases: TGTGCCAGCAGCCCCTCGACAGGGAGTGCGTTTAATGGCTACACCTTC. This encodes CASSPSTGSAFNGYTF.

The gene calls are TRBV12-3 or TRBV12-4 and TRBJ2-1; D tentatively fits TRBD1 or TRBD2 (5 bases each). This CDR3 contains 15 residues. Trimming stripped 7 bases from V and 0 bases from J, with 13 bases between. The CDR3 sequence is CASTMGEPSYNEQFF. The CDR3 DNA sequence: TGTGCCAGCACTATGGGGGAACCCTCCTACAATGAGCAGTTCTTC.

The V call is TRBV4-1, the J call TRBJ2-3; 7 bases map to TRBD1. The CDR3 is 15 amino acids. Germline V gives CDR1 MGHRA, CDR2 YSYEKL. V gave up 2 bases and J gave up 4 bases; unmatched junction bases: 6. The CDR3 DNA follows: TGCGCCAGCAGCCAACCGGGACAGACCCCAGATACGCAGTATTTT. Its translation is CASSQPGQTPDTQYF.

This clonotype has a count of ten or more. V is TRBV7-3 and J is TRBJ1-2, with D possibly matching TRBD1 (6 bases). V was pared by 2 bases and J by 7 bases, with 11 bases between. This CDR3 has 13 residues. Germline assignment: CDR1 SGHTA and CDR2 FQGTGA. CDR3 protein: CASSLPGASGYTF. As DNA, the CDR3 is TGTGCCAGCAGCTTACCAGGGGCCTCTGGCTACACCTTC.

Many counts were recorded for this clonotype. This chain links TRBV27 with TRBJ1-2, with D perhaps TRBD1 (5 bases). The germline V gene encodes CDR1 MNHEY and CDR2 SMNVEV (reference sequence). The CDR3 spans 14 residues. V was trimmed by 0 bases and J by 2 bases, leaving 7 bases between them. Here the CDR3 reads CASSLSGRNYGYTF. CDR3 nucleotides: TGTGCCAGCAGTTTATCGGGACGGAACTATGGCTACACCTTC.

This clonotype was recorded at least ten times. This chain connects TRBV20-1 to TRBJ2-7; 8 positions agree with TRBD1. This CDR3 is 14 amino acids long. Germline CDR1 and CDR2: DFQATT and SNEGSKA (reference sequence). J gave up 3 bases and V 5 bases, and 9 bases lay outside the gene matches. The CDR3 bases are TGCAGTGCTGGGGGAGACAGGGGAAACTACGAGCAGTACTTC. It translates to CSAGGDRGNYEQYF.

This clonotype was seen only a few times. The chain has TRBV29-1 and TRBJ2-7, with 7 bases lining up with TRBD1. CDR1 is SQVTM and CDR2 is ANQGSEA in the germline V gene. V dropped 4 bases and J dropped 7; count of bases not matched to a gene: 10. CDR3 size: 13 residues. The CDR3 coding sequence is TGCAGCGTTGGAAAAGGACAGGTGGGTGAGCAGTACTTC. It specifies CSVGKGQVGEQYF.